Listed below are T cell receptor beta chains from one sample, sequenced in a study of shared clonotypes between healthy human individuals. Sequencing was performed with immunoSEQ multiplex PCR; in TCRdb, only in-frame clones are kept and a portion is missing. This sample yields around 610,000 clones, of which 90% to 97% are seen a single time; about 0.12% belongs to the top ten. Source material: naive CD8+ T cells sorted from blood. The receptors come from a woman younger than 45 in good health. Both conserved end residues are part of each CDR3. Fields, in order: D gene, J gene, V gene, clone size, CDR3 length, CDR3 DNA, CDR3 protein. D genes are given only for firm matches. Size tells how often a clone was seen (once, few, many) or the class of an expanded clone, and some rows leave it out.

>.|TRBJ2-7|TRBV4-2|.|12
TGTGCCAGCAGCCAAGATTACGGCGAGCAGTACTTC
CASSQDYGEQYF
>TRBD1|TRBJ1-1|TRBV2|.|13
TGTGCCAGCAGTCGGACAGGGCGAACTGAAGCTTTCTTT
CASSRTGRTEAFF
>.|TRBJ1-1|TRBV6-5|.|13
TGTGCCAGCAGTTACGGGCGGAAGACTGAAGCTTTCTTT
CASSYGRKTEAFF
>.|TRBJ2-7|TRBV7-9|.|16
TGTGCCAGCAGCTCCCGGGACGGACGCTTCGGGTACGAGCAGTACTTC
CASSSRDGRFGYEQYF
>TRBD1|TRBJ1-2|TRBV7-9|.|15
TGTGCCAGCAGCTTTACAGGGGAGAGGTACTATGGCTACACCTTC
CASSFTGERYYGYTF
>TRBD1|TRBJ1-2|TRBV2|.|15
TGTGCCAGCAGTGAAGCGTTGACAGGGGACTATGGCTACACCTTC
CASSEALTGDYGYTF
>.|TRBJ2-3|TRBV4-1|.|14
TGCGCCAGCAGCGCAGGTCCTGGCACAGATACGCAGTATTTT
CASSAGPGTDTQYF
>.|TRBJ1-1|TRBV7-8|.|14
TGTGCCAGCAGCAAACGACAGGAGAACACTGAAGCTTTCTTT
CASSKRQENTEAFF
>.|TRBJ2-1|TRBV21-1|.|11
TGTGCCAGCAGCAAGGGAGGACGTCAGTTCTTC
CASSKGGRQFF
>TRBD1|TRBJ2-3|TRBV7-6|.|15
TGTGCCAGCAGCCAAATGGGACAGAACACAGATACGCAGTATTTT
CASSQMGQNTDTQYF
>.|TRBJ2-1|TRBV13|.|13
TGTGCCAGCAGCTTTGACAGGAACAATGAGCAGTTCTTC
CASSFDRNNEQFF
>.|TRBJ1-1|TRBV9|.|13
TGTGCCAGCAGCGTAGGGGGTTGGACTGAAGCTTTCTTT
CASSVGGWTEAFF
>.|TRBJ2-3|TRBV29-1|.|14
TGCAGCGTGTGGACGTCATGGGGCACAGATACGCAGTATTTT
CSVWTSWGTDTQYF
>.|TRBJ2-3|TRBV13|.|15
TGTGCCAGCAGCTCGGTGTTGGGAGCGACAGATACGCAGTATTTT
CASSSVLGATDTQYF
>.|TRBJ1-2|TRBV5-1|.|13
TGCGCCAGCAGCTTGGGTGTCCGCTATGGCTACACCTTC
CASSLGVRYGYTF
>TRBD2|TRBJ2-1|TRBV15|once|16
TGTGCCACCAGCAGAGGTCCTGGCGGGAGAAACAATGAGCAGTTCTTC
CATSRGPGGRNNEQFF
>TRBD1|TRBJ1-3|TRBV5-5|.|13
TGTGCCACACAGGGGGCGGCTGGAAACACCATATATTTT
CATQGAAGNTIYF
>.|TRBJ1-2|TRBV7-2|.|12
TGTGCCAGCAGCTTAGGGACAGCAGGCTACACCTTC
CASSLGTAGYTF
>.|TRBJ1-1|TRBV4-1|.|14
TGCGCCAGCAGCCAAGGTTGGGGAGGGAATGAAGCTTTCTTT
CASSQGWGGNEAFF
>.|TRBJ2-7|TRBV7-9|.|16
TGTGCCAGCAGCTTAGCCCAAGGGGGAAGAGGCGACGAGCAGTACTTC
CASSLAQGGRGDEQYF
>TRBD2|TRBJ2-3|TRBV7-2|.|16
TGTGCCAGCAGCTCCCCGGAGGGACTAGCGGCGGATACGCAGTATTTT
CASSSPEGLAADTQYF
>.|TRBJ1-1|TRBV5-4|.|13
TGTGCCAGCAGATTTCAGGGTGGCACTGAAGCTTTCTTT
CASRFQGGTEAFF
>.|TRBJ2-7|TRBV6-5|.|14
TGTGCCAGCAGTTACGGGCGGTTCCAGTACGAGCAGTACTTC
CASSYGRFQYEQYF
>.|TRBJ1-4|TRBV5-4|.|13
TGTGCCAGCAGCTTGGAAACTAATGAAAAACTGTTTTTT
CASSLETNEKLFF
>.|TRBJ1-2|TRBV4-1|.|15
TGCGCCAGCAGCCAAGAAGGGGAGAAAAACTATGGCTACACCTTC
CASSQEGEKNYGYTF
>.|TRBJ1-2|TRBV5-1|.|15
TGCGCCAGCAGCTTGCTTTTTCAGGGAGACTATGGCTACACCTTC
CASSLLFQGDYGYTF
>TRBD1|TRBJ2-7|TRBV7-9|once|15
TGTGCCAGCAGCACCCCGACAGGGATCTCCTACGAGCAGTACTTC
CASSTPTGISYEQYF
>TRBD1|TRBJ2-7|TRBV29-1|.|13
TGCAGCGTTGTCCGGGACAGGGGGTACGAGCAGTACTTC
CSVVRDRGYEQYF
>TRBD1|TRBJ1-1|TRBV19|.|15
TGTGCCAGTAGTACGGACAGGGAGGGCGACACTGAAGCTTTCTTT
CASSTDREGDTEAFF
>TRBD1|TRBJ2-1|TRBV6-5|.|15
TGTGCCAGCAGTGGGACAGGGGCCTCCTACAATGAGCAGTTCTTC
CASSGTGASYNEQFF
>TRBD2|TRBJ2-5|TRBV9|.|15
TGTGCCAGCAGCGTAGGGACTAGCGGCGAGGAGACCCAGTACTTC
CASSVGTSGEETQYF
>.|TRBJ1-5|TRBV9|.|15
TGTGCCAGCAGCGTAGGGAAAGGGGGCAATCAGCCCCAGCATTTT
CASSVGKGGNQPQHF
>.|TRBJ2-7|TRBV16|.|16
TGTGCCAGCAGCCCCAATACGGGGGTTTCTCTCGGCGAGCAGTACTTC
CASSPNTGVSLGEQYF
>.|TRBJ1-4|TRBV4-1|.|13
TGCGCCAGCAGCCCAAGAAAGGGGGAAAAACTGTTTTTT
CASSPRKGEKLFF
>.|TRBJ2-1|TRBV19|.|15
TGTGCCAGTAGTATAGAGGGAGTTTCCTACAATGAGCAGTTCTTC
CASSIEGVSYNEQFF